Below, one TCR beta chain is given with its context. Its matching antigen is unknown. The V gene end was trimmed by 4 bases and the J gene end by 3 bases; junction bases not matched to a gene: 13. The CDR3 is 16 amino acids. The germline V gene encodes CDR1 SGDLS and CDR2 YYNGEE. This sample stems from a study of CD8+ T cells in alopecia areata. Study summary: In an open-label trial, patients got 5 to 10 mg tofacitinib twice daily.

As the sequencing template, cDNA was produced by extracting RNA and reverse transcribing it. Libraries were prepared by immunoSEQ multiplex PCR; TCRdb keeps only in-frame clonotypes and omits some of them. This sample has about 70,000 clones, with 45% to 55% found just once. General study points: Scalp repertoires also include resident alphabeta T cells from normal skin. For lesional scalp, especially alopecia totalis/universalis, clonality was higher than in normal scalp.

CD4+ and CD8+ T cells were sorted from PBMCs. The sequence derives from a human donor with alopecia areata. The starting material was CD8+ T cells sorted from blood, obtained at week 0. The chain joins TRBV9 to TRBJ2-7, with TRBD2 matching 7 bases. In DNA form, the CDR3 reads TGTGCCAGCAGCCGTAGGGGAGGGCTAGGAGACTACGAGCAGTACTTC. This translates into CASSRRGGLGDYEQYF.